Presented here are 30 T cell receptor beta chains from one specimen sequenced in a study of OX40 agonist ivuxolimab in advanced cancers. Sequenced by immunoSEQ multiplex PCR; TCRdb stores in-frame clones only, minus some. The data show over 70,000 clones, 85% to 95% seen once. The sequencing here drew on CD4+ or CD8+ T cells sorted from blood, taken in a trial of the OX40 agonist ivuxolimab. The receptors here all came from an adult with an advanced solid tumor such as melanoma, head and neck, liver or kidney cancer.

The chain carries TRBV6-5 and TRBJ2-7; a possible D gene is TRBD1 (5 bases). This CDR3 comprises 15 residues. CDR1 and CDR2 (germline): MNHEY, SVGAGI. Trimming shortened V by 2 bases and J by 6 bases, and 17 bases separated the two germline ends. Written as DNA, the CDR3 is TGTGCCAGCAGTTACGGGGCAGGTTCGAATGGCGAGCAGTACTTC. It is translated as CASSYGAGSNGEQYF.

The chain has TRBV11-3 and TRBJ1-1; D is unclear. Germline V CDR1 and CDR2: SGHNT, YENEEA. Trimming pared 4 bases from V and 1 base from J, leaving 7 bases between. CDR3 length: 13 amino acids. CDR3 region: CASSSLGNTEAFF. The CDR3 DNA reads as TGTGCCAGCAGCTCCCTCGGGAACACTGAAGCTTTCTTT.

The chain employs TRBV27 and TRBJ1-2; D remains unclear. This CDR3 has 12 residues. The V end lost 4 bases, the J end lost 7 bases, and 10 bases lay between the germline ends. Germline loops: CDR1 MNHEY, CDR2 SMNVEV (reference sequence). The CDR3 is CASSSAFGGYTF. CDR3 bases: TGTGCCAGCAGTTCCGCCTTCGGTGGCTACACCTTC.

The rearrangement uses TRBV7-2 and TRBJ1-3; TRBD1 matches 7 bases. Germline V gene lookup returns CDR1 SGHTA and CDR2 FQGNSA. The CDR3 consists of 12 residues. The ends lost 11 bases at V and 5 bases at J; junction bases unmatched: 6. CDR3 residues: CAAKTGRNTIYF. The CDR3 DNA is TGTGCCGCCAAGACAGGGAGAAACACCATATATTTT.

The genes are TRBV7-3 and TRBJ2-2, with TRBD2 matching over 14 bases. J was trimmed by 3 bases and V by 5 bases; bases with no gene match: 8. The CDR3 runs 18 residues. Germline values: CDR1 SGHTA, CDR2 FQGTGA. The CDR3 sequence is CASSPRGLAGDYTGELFF. CDR3 nucleotide sequence: TGTGCCAGCAGCCCCAGGGGACTAGCGGGAGATTACACCGGGGAGCTGTTTTTT.

The chain is built from TRBV9 and TRBJ2-5; the D gene is possibly TRBD2 (6 bases). Germline CDR1 reads SGDLS; CDR2 reads YYNGEE. Trimming stripped 0 bases from V and 4 bases from J, with 13 bases between. The CDR3 consists of 15 residues. The CDR3 DNA is TGTGCCAGCAGCGTAGCTACGGGAGACCTAGAGACCCAGTACTTC. Translating it yields CASSVATGDLETQYF.

The chain employs TRBV4-3 and TRBJ1-1; 9 positions agree with TRBD1. This CDR3 has 16 residues. Germline-derived CDR1 and CDR2 are LGHNA and YSLEER. Trimming removed 2 bases from V and 8 bases from J; junction bases left unmatched: 12. As DNA, the CDR3 is TGCGCCAGCAGCCAATATTCACAGGGACAGGGCACGGAAGCTTTCTTT. This translates into CASSQYSQGQGTEAFF.

This clone was found once. The J gene is TRBJ2-2, the V gene TRBV7-9; maybe TRBD2 (5 bases). The CDR3 has 15 amino acids. Per the germline V gene, CDR1 is SEHNR and CDR2 is FQNEAQ (reference sequence). Trimming took 4 bases from V and 9 from J, leaving 18 bases between them. The CDR3 DNA sequence: TGTGCCAGCAGCTCCCCGGTGGAGGTGAGCTGGGAGCTGTTTTTT. Translated: CASSSPVEVSWELFF.

This clone came up once. The chain recombines TRBV11-2 with TRBJ2-1, with D possibly being TRBD2 (5 bases). Germline V lookup: CDR1 SGHAT, CDR2 FQNNGV. V lost 3 bases to trimming and J lost 7 bases, with 13 bases between them. The CDR3 is 14 amino acids. The CDR3 protein is CASSFPLSENEQFF. CDR3 sequence (DNA): TGTGCCAGCAGCTTTCCCCTTAGCGAGAATGAGCAGTTCTTC.

This clone has just one count. V usage is TRBV10-2 and J usage is TRBJ1-1; D gene uncertain. Trimming took off 6 bases at V and 5 bases at J, with 13 bases between the two ends. CDR3 length equals 13 residues. Looked up from germline, CDR1 is WSHSY and CDR2 is SAAADI. DNA of the CDR3: TGCGCCAGCAGCGCTGGCACGAGGACTGAAGCTTTCTTT. Its protein is CASSAGTRTEAFF.

The rearrangement uses TRBV14 and TRBJ1-3; D remains unclear. Looked up from germline, CDR1 is SGHDN and CDR2 is FVKESK. This CDR3 spans 14 amino acids. V gave up 5 bases and J gave up 2 bases, with 10 bases separating them. CDR3 loop: CASSTGGTGNTIYF. The CDR3 DNA reads TGTGCCAGCAGCACGGGCGGGACTGGAAACACCATATATTTT.

The chain employs TRBV6-5 and TRBJ2-5; possibly TRBD1 or TRBD2 for D (5 bases each). CDR1 and CDR2 from the germline V gene are MNHEY and SVGAGI. The CDR3 consists of 12 residues. V was pared by 2 bases and J by 11 bases, with 12 bases between. The CDR3 DNA sequence: TGTGCCAGCAGTTACGACGGGGCTCTTCAGTACTTC. Translated: CASSYDGALQYF.

The J gene is TRBJ2-6, the V gene TRBV5-1, with D uncertain. This CDR3 has 12 amino acids. CDR1 is SGHRS and CDR2 is YFSETQ in the germline V gene. The germline V and J ends were trimmed by 7 bases and 0 bases, with 2 bases remaining between them. The CDR3 DNA reads TGCGCCAGCTTCTCTGGGGCCAACGTCCTGACTTTC. Amino acid sequence: CASFSGANVLTF.

The V gene is TRBV28, the J gene TRBJ2-1; D ambiguous. Trimming stripped 7 bases from V and 8 bases from J, with 27 bases between. Germline-derived CDR1 and CDR2 are MDHEN and SYDVKM. The CDR3 is 17 amino acids. This CDR3 is CASTASVVGLSGHEQFF. DNA of the CDR3: TGTGCCAGCACGGCCTCGGTAGTCGGGTTATCGGGCCATGAGCAGTTCTTC.

This clone showed up just once. The chain joins TRBV5-1 to TRBJ1-3; D unresolved. The CDR3 sequence is 18 residues long. The germline V gene has CDR1 SGHRS and CDR2 YFSETQ. V was cut by 3 bases and J by 0 bases, with 19 bases left in between. The CDR3 is CASSWGLGRPISGNTIYF. The CDR3 nucleotides read TGCGCCAGCAGCTGGGGTCTTGGCAGGCCCATCTCTGGAAACACCATATATTTT.

The J gene is TRBJ1-4, the V gene TRBV7-8; no definite D call. The CDR3 is made up of 16 amino acids. The V end was cut by 0 bases, the J end by 6 bases, with 14 bases between. CDR1 and CDR2 (germline): SGHVS, FQNEAQ. CDR3 region: CASSLARPGGHEKLFF. The CDR3 DNA reads as TGTGCCAGCAGCTTAGCGAGGCCAGGTGGGCATGAAAAACTGTTTTTT.

The J gene is TRBJ2-7, the V gene TRBV30; no clear D. This CDR3 spans 13 amino acids. The germline CDR1 and CDR2 sequences are GTSNPN and SVGIG (reference sequence). V gave up 4 bases and J gave up 1 base, with 11 bases separating them. The CDR3 DNA is TGTGCCTGGATGGGTCCCCAATCCTACGAGCAGTACTTC. It specifies CAWMGPQSYEQYF.

This clone occurred once. CDR3 sequence: CASSPGQGRFQETQYF. The DNA for the CDR3 is TGTGCCAGCAGCCCCGGACAGGGCCGCTTTCAAGAGACCCAGTACTTC. The chain combines TRBV13 with TRBJ2-5; 8 bases align to TRBD1. The trim removed 5 bases at V and 2 bases at J, leaving 10 bases unmatched. The CDR3 has 16 amino acids. CDR1 and CDR2 from the germline V gene are PRHDT and FYEKMQ (reference sequence).

This chain joins TRBV19 and TRBJ2-1; 15 bases align to TRBD2. Per germline, CDR1 LNHDA and CDR2 SQIVND (reference sequence). Germline trimming cut 3 bases from V and 8 bases from J; bases unmatched to any gene: 2. The CDR3 extends over 15 amino acids. CDR3 protein: CASSIGTSGGYEQFF. CDR3 bases: TGTGCCAGTAGTATCGGGACTAGCGGGGGGTATGAGCAGTTCTTC.

This chain links TRBV29-1 with TRBJ2-7; D gene uncertain. V lost 4 bases and J 0 bases, leaving 10 bases between the germline ends. The CDR3 is 13 residues long. Germline V gene data show CDR1 as SQVTM and CDR2 as ANQGSEA. The CDR3 DNA follows: TGCAGCGTTGGTCCAGGATCCTCCTACGAGCAGTACTTC. This gives the protein CSVGPGSSYEQYF.

The CDR3: CSAQKRGQAEAFF. DNA for the CDR3: TGCAGCGCACAGAAAAGGGGGCAGGCTGAAGCTTTCTTT. The V gene is TRBV29-1, the J gene TRBJ1-1; 7 bases are a match to TRBD1. The CDR3 has 13 amino acids. Germline lookup yields CDR1 SQVTM and CDR2 ANQGSEA. Trimming cost V 7 bases and J 6 bases; bases outside gene matches: 11.

This chain uses TRBV7-9 with TRBJ1-3; 10 positions match TRBD1. Germline V CDR1 and CDR2: SEHNR, FQNEAQ (reference sequence). CDR3 size: 16 residues. V shed 5 bases, J shed 0 bases, and the junction held 4 bases outside the gene matches. The CDR3 DNA reads TGTGCCAGCAGCCTCGGGACAGGGGACTCTGGAAACACCATATATTTT. It yields the protein CASSLGTGDSGNTIYF.

The J gene is TRBJ2-2, the V gene TRBV5-6; possibly TRBD1 for D (5 bases). Per the germline V gene, CDR1 is SGHDT and CDR2 is YYEEEE. The V gene lost 3 bases and the J gene lost 0 bases, with 9 bases spanning the gap. The CDR3 runs to 15 residues. The CDR3 DNA is TGTGCCAGCAGCTCGTTGACAGCGAACACCGGGGAGCTGTTTTTT. Protein product: CASSSLTANTGELFF.

There are many counts of this clone. The V call is TRBV27, the J call TRBJ1-5; the D is unclear. V lost 6 bases and J lost 3, with 15 bases in between. CDR3 length: 15 amino acids. Germline-derived CDR1 and CDR2 are MNHEY and SMNVEV (reference sequence). The CDR3 spells CASSRGRGYNQPQHF. CDR3 bases: TGTGCCAGCAGCCGTGGGCGGGGTTACAATCAGCCCCAGCATTTT.

V gene TRBV28 combines with J gene TRBJ1-2; D ambiguous. Looked up from germline, CDR1 is MDHEN and CDR2 is SYDVKM. V lost 5 bases and J 3 bases, leaving 19 bases between the germline ends. This CDR3 is 16 amino acids long. The CDR3 DNA follows: TGTGCCAGCAGTCTCAATTCTCGGGCTCCCTACTATGGCTACACCTTC. This gives the protein CASSLNSRAPYYGYTF.

CDR3 region: CASSPWPSSGANVLTF. The CDR3 DNA follows: TGTGCCAGCAGCCCCTGGCCCAGCTCTGGGGCCAACGTCCTGACTTTC. The rearrangement uses TRBV14 and TRBJ2-6; D unclear. This CDR3 contains 16 residues. From germline, CDR1 is SGHDN and CDR2 FVKESK. The V end was cut by 4 bases, the J end by 0 bases, with 10 bases between.

CDR3 region: CASSLGQPYGYTF. CDR3 sequence (DNA): TGTGCCAGCAGCTTAGGGCAGCCCTATGGCTACACCTTC. The rearrangement joins TRBV7-9 to TRBJ1-2; D gene ambiguous. The CDR3 runs to 13 residues. Looked up from germline, CDR1 is SEHNR and CDR2 is FQNEAQ (reference sequence). With 1 base removed from V and 4 bases from J, the gap between germline ends came to 7 bases.

The chain recombines TRBV19 with TRBJ1-2; D is unclear. Trimming stripped 5 bases from V and 2 bases from J, with 9 bases between. CDR3 length equals 13 residues. Germline V gene lookup returns CDR1 LNHDA and CDR2 SQIVND (reference sequence). CDR3: CASSPTENYGYTF. CDR3 in DNA: TGTGCCAGTAGTCCAACAGAGAACTATGGCTACACCTTC. Full variable domain (missing parts from reference TRBV19 and TRBJ1-2): DGGITQSPKYLFRKEGQNVTLSCEQNLNHDAMYWYRQDPGQGLRLIYYSQIVNDFQKGDIAEGYSVSREKKESFPLTVTSAQKNPTAFYLCASSPTENYGYTFGSGTRLTVV.

The chain joins TRBV7-9 to TRBJ2-1; a possible D gene is TRBD1 (5 bases). This CDR3 is built from 15 residues. V was shortened by 1 base and J by 9 bases, with 16 bases between the two germline ends. Per germline, CDR1 SEHNR and CDR2 FQNEAQ (reference sequence). CDR3 sequence reads: CASSLGQGTNIEQFF. DNA for the CDR3: TGTGCCAGCAGCTTAGGCCAGGGAACAAATATTGAGCAGTTCTTC.

The V and J genes are TRBV13 and TRBJ2-3; D gene uncertain. The V gene's germline CDR1 is PRHDT and CDR2 FYEKMQ (reference sequence). V was trimmed by 3 bases and J by 4 bases, leaving 5 bases between them. The CDR3 has 12 residues. CDR3 sequence reads: CASSLRPDTQYF. CDR3 DNA sequence: TGTGCCAGCAGCTTGCGCCCAGATACGCAGTATTTT. The complete variable domain, with remaining parts taken from reference TRBV13 and TRBJ2-3, reads AAGVIQSPRHLIKEKRETATLKCYPIPRHDTVYWYQQGPGQDPQFLISFYEKMQSDKGSIPDRFSAQQFSDYHSELNMSSLELGDSALYFCASSLRPDTQYFGPGTRLTVL.